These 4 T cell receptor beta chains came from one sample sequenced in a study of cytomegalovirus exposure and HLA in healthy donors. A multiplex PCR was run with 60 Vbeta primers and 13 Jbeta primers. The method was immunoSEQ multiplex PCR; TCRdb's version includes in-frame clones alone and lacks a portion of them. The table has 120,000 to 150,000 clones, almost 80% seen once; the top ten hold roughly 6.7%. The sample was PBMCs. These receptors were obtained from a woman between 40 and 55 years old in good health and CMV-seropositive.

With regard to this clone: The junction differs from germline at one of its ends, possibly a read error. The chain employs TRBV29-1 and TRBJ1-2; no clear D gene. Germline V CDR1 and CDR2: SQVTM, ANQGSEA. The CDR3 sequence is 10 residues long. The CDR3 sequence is CREGEGLRAF. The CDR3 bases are TGCAGGGAGGGCGAAGGGCTAAGGGCCTTC. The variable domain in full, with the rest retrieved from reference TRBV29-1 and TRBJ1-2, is SAVISQKPSRDICQRGTSLTIQCQVDSQVTMMFWYRQQPGQSLTLIATANQGSEATYESGFVIDKFPISRPNLTFSTLTVSNMSPEDSSIYLCREGEGLRAFGSGTRLTVV.

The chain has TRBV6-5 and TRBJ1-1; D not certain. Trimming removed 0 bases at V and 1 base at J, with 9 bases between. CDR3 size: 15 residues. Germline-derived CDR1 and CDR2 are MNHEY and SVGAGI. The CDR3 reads CASSYSRRGNTEAFF. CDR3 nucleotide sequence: TGTGCCAGCAGTTACTCGCGTCGGGGGAACACTGAAGCTTTCTTT.

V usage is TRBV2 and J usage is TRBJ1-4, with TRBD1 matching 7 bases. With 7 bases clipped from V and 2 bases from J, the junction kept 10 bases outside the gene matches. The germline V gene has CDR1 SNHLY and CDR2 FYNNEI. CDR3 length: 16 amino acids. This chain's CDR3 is CASKTLQGLTNEKLFF. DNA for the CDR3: TGTGCCAGCAAGACTCTACAGGGGTTGACTAATGAAAAACTGTTTTTT.

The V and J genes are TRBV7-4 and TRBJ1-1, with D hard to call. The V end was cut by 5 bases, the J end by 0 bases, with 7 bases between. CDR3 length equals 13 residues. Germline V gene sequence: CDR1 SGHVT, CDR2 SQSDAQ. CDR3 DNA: TGTGCCAGCAGCCGACAAATGAACACTGAAGCTTTCTTT. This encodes CASSRQMNTEAFF.